These 18 T cell receptor beta chains came from one sample sequenced in a study of control samples from healthy donors and cancer patients. Clones were sequenced by immunoSEQ multiplex PCR, and TCRdb holds only the in-frame ones, with some missing. The sample shows around 130,000 clones, roughly 89% of them seen only once. Sequenced sample: PBMCs. These receptor sequences come from a man aged 45 to 65 with head and neck cancer.

This chain joins TRBV5-4 and TRBJ2-1; unclear D gene. This CDR3 is built from 12 residues. The germline gives CDR1 SGHNT, CDR2 YYREEE (reference sequence). V was cut by 3 bases and J by 5 bases, with 6 bases left in between. The CDR3 DNA is TGTGCCAGCAGCTCCGGCGACAATGAGCAGTTCTTC. It specifies CASSSGDNEQFF.

V and J are TRBV5-1 and TRBJ2-7; the D call may be TRBD1 or TRBD2 (6 bases each). Germline CDR1 and CDR2: SGHRS and YFSETQ. The CDR3 runs 15 residues. V was trimmed by 0 bases and J by 3 bases, leaving 13 bases between them. The CDR3 DNA is TGCGCCAGCAGCTTGGCTCGCGGGACAATCTACGAGCAGTACTTC. It is translated as CASSLARGTIYEQYF.

The genes are TRBV19 and TRBJ2-1; TRBD1 agrees at 9 bases. Germline V lookup: CDR1 LNHDA, CDR2 SQIVND (reference sequence). The V gene end was trimmed by 7 bases and the J gene end by 4 bases; junction bases not matched to a gene: 2. CDR3 length equals 13 residues. This CDR3 reads CASKGTGYNEQFF. DNA for the CDR3: TGTGCCAGTAAAGGGACAGGGTACAATGAGCAGTTCTTC.

V and J are TRBV6-5 and TRBJ2-1; D might be TRBD1 (6 bases). Per the germline V gene, CDR1 is MNHEY and CDR2 is SVGAGI. CDR3 length: 15 residues. V lost 2 bases and J 12 bases, leaving 20 bases between the germline ends. The CDR3 reads CASSYEAGVGRGQFF. CDR3 nucleotide sequence: TGTGCCAGCAGTTACGAGGCAGGGGTAGGACGGGGGCAGTTCTTC.

This chain joins TRBV6-5 and TRBJ1-3; no reliable D call. CDR1 is MNHEY, CDR2 SVGAGI, per germline. This CDR3 spans 15 amino acids. The V and J ends lost 2 bases and 4 bases respectively, with 12 bases between them. The CDR3 coding sequence is TGTGCCAGCAGTTACCGGGTGACACCCGGAAACACCATATATTTT. Its translation: CASSYRVTPGNTIYF.

The chain employs TRBV7-9 and TRBJ2-7; D ambiguous. Germline-derived CDR1 and CDR2 are SEHNR and FQNEAQ (reference sequence). V was clipped by 4 bases and J by 3 bases, with 10 bases between them. The CDR3 has 13 amino acids. CDR3 loop: CASSSDGSYEQYF. The DNA for the CDR3 is TGTGCCAGCAGCTCGGACGGTAGCTACGAGCAGTACTTC.

This chain links TRBV27 with TRBJ2-1, with TRBD2 matching 7 bases. Germline trimming cut 3 bases from V and 6 bases from J; bases unmatched to any gene: 14. CDR1 and CDR2 from the germline V gene are MNHEY and SMNVEV (reference sequence). This CDR3 comprises 17 residues. CDR3 amino acids: CASSLGGWGPVLNEQFF. The CDR3 region has the DNA TGTGCCAGCAGTTTGGGGGGGTGGGGCCCCGTGCTCAATGAGCAGTTCTTC.

This rearrangement joins TRBV19 to TRBJ1-1; 7 nucleotides match TRBD1. The CDR3 loop spans 17 amino acids. The germline V gene has CDR1 LNHDA and CDR2 SQIVND (reference sequence). The trim removed 3 bases at V and 6 bases at J, leaving 16 bases unmatched. CDR3 amino acids: CASSILPKTGPKPEAFF. CDR3 in DNA: TGTGCCAGTAGTATTCTCCCTAAGACAGGGCCTAAGCCTGAAGCTTTCTTT.

The V gene is TRBV24-1, the J gene TRBJ2-1, with unresolved D. V lost 4 bases and J lost 0, with 12 bases in between. The CDR3 extends over 16 amino acids. CDR1 and CDR2 (germline): KGHDR, SFDVKD. For the CDR3, the DNA is TGTGCCACCAGTGACCAGAGCGCCAACTCCTACAATGAGCAGTTCTTC. It yields the protein CATSDQSANSYNEQFF.

V gene TRBV2 combines with J gene TRBJ2-2; D could derive from TRBD1 or TRBD2 (5 bases each). V was pared by 0 bases and J by 3 bases, with 5 bases between. This CDR3 is built from 14 residues. Germline values: CDR1 SNHLY, CDR2 FYNNEI. CDR3 DNA: TGTGCCAGCAGTGAAGCGGGGGACACCGGGGAGCTGTTTTTT. Amino acid sequence: CASSEAGDTGELFF.

The table lists this clone with a count of one. V gene TRBV29-1 combines with J gene TRBJ2-1, with 7 bases matching TRBD1. The CDR3 loop spans 15 amino acids. Losses at the gene ends were 6 bases for V and 0 bases for J; bases not matched to a gene: 8. Germline CDR1 and CDR2: SQVTM and ANQGSEA. CDR3 residues: CSVRGQPSSYNEQFF. CDR3 nucleotides: TGCAGCGTGAGGGGACAGCCGAGCTCCTACAATGAGCAGTTCTTC.

The chain has TRBV10-1 and TRBJ2-1, with TRBD2 as a possible D gene (6 bases). Germline CDR1 WNHNN, CDR2 SYGVQD (reference sequence). With 4 bases removed from V and 3 bases from J, the gap between germline ends came to 13 bases. The length of the CDR3 is 15 residues. For the CDR3, the DNA is TGCGCCAGCAGTGCGACTGGGACTCACTACAATGAGCAGTTCTTC. Its translation: CASSATGTHYNEQFF.

The chain recombines TRBV4-1 with TRBJ2-7; 10 positions match TRBD1. The germline CDR1 and CDR2 sequences are MGHRA and YSYEKL. The V segment lost 2 bases and the J segment 5 bases; nucleotides outside the gene matches: 9. The CDR3 is 16 amino acids. The CDR3 here is CASSQLPGQGSNEQYF. CDR3 bases: TGCGCCAGCAGCCAACTACCGGGACAGGGGAGCAACGAGCAGTACTTC.

V gene TRBV4-1 combines with J gene TRBJ1-2; the D is unclear. V lost 0 bases and J 13 bases, leaving 12 bases between the germline ends. CDR3 length: 12 residues. Germline lookup yields CDR1 MGHRA and CDR2 YSYEKL. CDR3 sequence reads: CASSQDRLPPTF. CDR3 nucleotides: TGCGCCAGCAGCCAAGATCGACTACCGCCCACCTTC.

The CDR3 DNA follows: TGTGCCAGTAGTAGCGGGATCCAAGAGACCCAGTACTTC. Amino acid sequence: CASSSGIQETQYF. The chain employs TRBV19 and TRBJ2-5, with D possibly TRBD2 on 6 matching bases. Germline assignment: CDR1 LNHDA and CDR2 SQIVND (reference sequence). This CDR3 has 13 amino acids. With 4 bases removed from V and 1 base from J, the gap between germline ends came to 7 bases.

This clone was recorded a few times. The J gene is TRBJ2-7, the V gene TRBV5-1, with D possibly matching TRBD1 (6 bases). V dropped 5 bases and J dropped 3 bases, with 15 bases sitting between them. Germline CDR1 SGHRS, CDR2 YFSETQ. The CDR3 contains 14 residues. CDR3 region: CASSIEGDLYEQYF. The CDR3 DNA reads TGCGCCAGCAGTATCGAGGGGGATCTCTACGAGCAGTACTTC.

The CDR3: CASSSLAGSYEQYF. CDR3 sequence (DNA): TGCGCCAGCAGCTCCCTAGCGGGCTCCTACGAGCAGTACTTC. The rearrangement joins TRBV5-1 to TRBJ2-7; 8 nucleotides line up with TRBD2. Germline V gene lookup returns CDR1 SGHRS and CDR2 YFSETQ. V lost 3 bases and J lost 0; bases outside the gene matches: 2. The length of the CDR3 is 14 residues.

A single count supports this clone. This rearrangement joins TRBV7-2 to TRBJ2-5, with a possible D match to TRBD2 (6 bases). The germline CDR1 and CDR2 sequences are SGHTA and FQGNSA. There are 14 residues in the CDR3. The V end was cut by 5 bases, the J end by 6 bases, with 16 bases between. DNA of the CDR3: TGTGCCAGCAGCCAACTAGCAACATCCAAGACCCAGTACTTC. It translates to CASSQLATSKTQYF.